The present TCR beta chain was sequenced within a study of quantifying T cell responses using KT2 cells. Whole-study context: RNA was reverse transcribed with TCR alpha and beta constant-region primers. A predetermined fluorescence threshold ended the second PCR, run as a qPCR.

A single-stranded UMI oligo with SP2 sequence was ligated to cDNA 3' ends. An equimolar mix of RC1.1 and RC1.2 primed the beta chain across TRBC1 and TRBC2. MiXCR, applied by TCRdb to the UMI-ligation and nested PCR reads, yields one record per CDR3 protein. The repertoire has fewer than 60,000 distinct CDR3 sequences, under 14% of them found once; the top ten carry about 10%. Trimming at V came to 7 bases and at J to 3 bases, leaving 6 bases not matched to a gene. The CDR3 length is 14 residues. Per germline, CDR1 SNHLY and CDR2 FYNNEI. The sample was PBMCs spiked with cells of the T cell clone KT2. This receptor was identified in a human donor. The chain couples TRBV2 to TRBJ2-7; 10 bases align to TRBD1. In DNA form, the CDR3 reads TGTGCCAGCAACGGGTGGGACAGGGGCTACGAGCAGTACTTC. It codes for CASNGWDRGYEQYF.